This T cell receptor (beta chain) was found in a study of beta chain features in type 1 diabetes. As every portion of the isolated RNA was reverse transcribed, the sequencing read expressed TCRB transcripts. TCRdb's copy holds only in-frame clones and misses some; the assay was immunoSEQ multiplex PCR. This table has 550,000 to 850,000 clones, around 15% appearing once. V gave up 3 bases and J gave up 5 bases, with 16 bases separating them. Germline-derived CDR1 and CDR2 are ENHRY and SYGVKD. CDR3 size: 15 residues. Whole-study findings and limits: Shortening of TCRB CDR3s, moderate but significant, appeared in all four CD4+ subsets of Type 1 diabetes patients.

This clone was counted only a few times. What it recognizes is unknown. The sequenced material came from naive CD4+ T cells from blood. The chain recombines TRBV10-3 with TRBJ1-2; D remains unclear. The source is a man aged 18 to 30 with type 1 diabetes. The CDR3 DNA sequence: TGTGCCATCAGTGAAATGGACGGGCAGCCTTATGGCTACACCTTC. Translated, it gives CAISEMDGQPYGYTF.